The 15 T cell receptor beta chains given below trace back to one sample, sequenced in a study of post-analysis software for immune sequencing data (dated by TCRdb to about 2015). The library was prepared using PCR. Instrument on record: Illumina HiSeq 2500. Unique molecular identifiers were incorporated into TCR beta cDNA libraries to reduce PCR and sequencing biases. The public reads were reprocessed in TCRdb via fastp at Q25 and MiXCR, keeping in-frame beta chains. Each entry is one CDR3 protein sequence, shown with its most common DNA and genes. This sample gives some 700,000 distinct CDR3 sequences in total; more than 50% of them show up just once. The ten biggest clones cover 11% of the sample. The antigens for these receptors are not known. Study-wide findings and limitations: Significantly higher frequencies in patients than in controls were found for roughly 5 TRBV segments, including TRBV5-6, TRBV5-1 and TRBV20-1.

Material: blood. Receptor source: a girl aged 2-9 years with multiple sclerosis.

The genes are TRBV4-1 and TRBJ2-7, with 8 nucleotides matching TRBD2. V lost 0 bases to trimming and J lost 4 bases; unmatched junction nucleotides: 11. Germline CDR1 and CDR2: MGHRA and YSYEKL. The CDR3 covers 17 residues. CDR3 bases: TGCGCCAGCAGCCAAGATCCCTCCGGGAGGGCACGATACGAGCAGTACTTC. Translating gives CASSQDPSGRARYEQYF.

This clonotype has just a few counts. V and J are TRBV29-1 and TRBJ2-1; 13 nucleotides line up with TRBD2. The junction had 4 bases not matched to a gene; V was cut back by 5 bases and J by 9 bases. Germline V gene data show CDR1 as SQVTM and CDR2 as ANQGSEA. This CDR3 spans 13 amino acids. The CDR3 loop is CSVRLAGGVEQFF. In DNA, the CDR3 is TGCAGCGTTCGACTAGCGGGGGGAGTTGAGCAGTTCTTC.

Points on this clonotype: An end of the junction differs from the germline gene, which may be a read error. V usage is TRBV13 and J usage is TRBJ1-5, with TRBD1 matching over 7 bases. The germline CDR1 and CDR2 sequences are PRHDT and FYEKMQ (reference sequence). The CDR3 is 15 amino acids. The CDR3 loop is CASSLGQAINQPQHF. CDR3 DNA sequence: TGTGCCAGCAGCCTAGGACAGGCCATTAATCAGCCCCAGCATTTT.

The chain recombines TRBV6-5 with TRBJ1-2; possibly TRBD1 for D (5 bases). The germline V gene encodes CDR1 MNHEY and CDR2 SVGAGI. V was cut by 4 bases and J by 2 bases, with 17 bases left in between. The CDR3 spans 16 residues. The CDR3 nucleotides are TGTGCCAGCAGTTTCTTGATACGGGACCGAAACTATGGCTACACCTTC. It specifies CASSFLIRDRNYGYTF.

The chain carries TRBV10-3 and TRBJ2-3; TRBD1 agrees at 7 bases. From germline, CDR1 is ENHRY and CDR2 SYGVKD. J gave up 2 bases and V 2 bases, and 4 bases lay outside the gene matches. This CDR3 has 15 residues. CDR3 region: CAISELQGSTDTQYF. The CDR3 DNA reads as TGTGCCATCAGTGAGCTACAGGGGTCCACAGATACGCAGTATTTT.

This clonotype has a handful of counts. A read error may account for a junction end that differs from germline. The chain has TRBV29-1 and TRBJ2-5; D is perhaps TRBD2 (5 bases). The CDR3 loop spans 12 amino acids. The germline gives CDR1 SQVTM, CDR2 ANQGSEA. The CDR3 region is CSVGDPRETQYF. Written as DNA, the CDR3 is TGTAGCGTTGGTGACCCTCGGGAGACCCAGTACTTC.

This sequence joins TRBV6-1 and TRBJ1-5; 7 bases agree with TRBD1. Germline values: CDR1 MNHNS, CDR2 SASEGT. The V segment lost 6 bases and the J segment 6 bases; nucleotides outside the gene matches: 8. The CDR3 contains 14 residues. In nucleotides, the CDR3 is TGTGCCAGCAGCGAAACAGGGGAGCCTCAGCCCCAGCATTTT. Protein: CASSETGEPQPQHF.

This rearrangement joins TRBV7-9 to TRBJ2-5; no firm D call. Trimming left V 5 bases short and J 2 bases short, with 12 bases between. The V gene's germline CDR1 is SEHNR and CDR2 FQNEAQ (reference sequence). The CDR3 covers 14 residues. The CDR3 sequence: CASSVPRAQETQYF. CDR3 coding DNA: TGTGCCAGCAGCGTACCCCGAGCGCAAGAGACCCAGTACTTC.

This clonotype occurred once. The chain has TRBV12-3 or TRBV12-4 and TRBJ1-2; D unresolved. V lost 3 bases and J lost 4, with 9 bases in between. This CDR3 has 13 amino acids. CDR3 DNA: TGTGCCAGCAGTTTGTTACGGATCTATGGCTACACCTTC. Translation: CASSLLRIYGYTF.

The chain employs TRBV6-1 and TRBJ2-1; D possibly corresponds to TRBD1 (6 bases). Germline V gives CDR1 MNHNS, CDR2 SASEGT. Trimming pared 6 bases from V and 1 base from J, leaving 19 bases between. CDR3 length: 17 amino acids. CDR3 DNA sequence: TGTGCCAGCAGCCTAACAGGGCGGGTTGGGTCCTACAATGAGCAGTTCTTC. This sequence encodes CASSLTGRVGSYNEQFF.

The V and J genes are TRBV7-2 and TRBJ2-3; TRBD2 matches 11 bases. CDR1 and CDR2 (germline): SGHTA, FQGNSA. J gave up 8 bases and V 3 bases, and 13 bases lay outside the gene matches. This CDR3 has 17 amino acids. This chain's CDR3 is CASSFIVSGGEGGTQYF. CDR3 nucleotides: TGTGCCAGCAGCTTTATAGTTAGCGGGGGGGAAGGTGGTACGCAGTATTTT.

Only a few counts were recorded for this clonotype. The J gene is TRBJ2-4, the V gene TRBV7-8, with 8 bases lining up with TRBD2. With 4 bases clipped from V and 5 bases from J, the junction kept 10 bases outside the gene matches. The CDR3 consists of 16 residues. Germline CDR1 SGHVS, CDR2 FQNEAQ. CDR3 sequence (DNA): TGTGCCAGCAGCTCCGAGCGGGAGTACAGGCAAAACATTCAGTACTTC. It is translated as CASSSEREYRQNIQYF.

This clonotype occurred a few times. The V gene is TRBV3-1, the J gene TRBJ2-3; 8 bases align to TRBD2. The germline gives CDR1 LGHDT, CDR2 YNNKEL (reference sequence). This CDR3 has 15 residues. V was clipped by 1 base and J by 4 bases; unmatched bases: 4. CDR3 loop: CASSQVAGPSDTQYF. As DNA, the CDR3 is TGTGCCAGCAGCCAAGTAGCGGGGCCATCAGATACGCAGTATTTT.

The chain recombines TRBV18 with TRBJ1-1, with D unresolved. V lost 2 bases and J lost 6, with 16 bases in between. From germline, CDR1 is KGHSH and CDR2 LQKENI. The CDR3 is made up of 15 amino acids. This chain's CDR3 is CASSPFGSMDAEAFF. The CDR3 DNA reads TGTGCCAGCTCACCATTTGGGTCAATGGATGCTGAAGCTTTCTTT. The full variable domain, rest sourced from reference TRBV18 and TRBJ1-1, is NAGVMQNPRHLVRRRGQEARLRCSPMKGHSHVYWYRQLPEEGLKFMVYLQKENIIDESGMPKERFSAEFPKEGPSILRIQQVVRGDSAAYFCASSPFGSMDAEAFFGQGTRLTVV.

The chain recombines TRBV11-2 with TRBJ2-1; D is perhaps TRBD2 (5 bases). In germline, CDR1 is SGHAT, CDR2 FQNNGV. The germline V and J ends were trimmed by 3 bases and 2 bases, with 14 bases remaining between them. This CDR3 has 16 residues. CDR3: CASSFPRWRAYNEQFF. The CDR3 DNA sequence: TGTGCCAGCAGCTTTCCTCGATGGCGGGCCTACAATGAGCAGTTCTTC.